This TCR beta chain came from a study of response to subunit inactivated influenza vaccine. TCRdb independently ran MiXCR on the RT-PCR reads; one entry per CDR3 protein. The sample includes just over 300,000 distinct CDR3 sequences, roughly a fifth of them seen just once. Many counts were recorded for this clonotype. Its cognate antigen is unknown. Germline loops: CDR1 SQVTM, CDR2 ANQGSEA. V was trimmed by 4 bases and J by 2 bases, leaving 8 bases between them. The length of the CDR3 is 12 residues. Study results and limitations: A suggestion made by the authors is that each seasonal influenza vaccination recruits few new T cells.

The origin of this receptor is a man aged 50 to 75 who received an inactivated influenza vaccine. Here the sequenced sample was PBMCs from blood, taken roughly 20 months after vaccination. The gene calls are TRBV29-1 and TRBJ1-1, with D unclear. The CDR3 spells CSVAEGNTEAFF. CDR3 coding DNA: TGCAGCGTTGCGGAGGGAAACACTGAAGCTTTCTTT.